This T cell receptor beta chain was recorded in a study of blood T cell repertoires in COVID-19. Study at large: Researchers got acute and convalescent COVID-19 samples from the United States, Italy and Spain. T cells, B-cell-depleted T cells, or PBMCs provided the cDNA or gDNA that served as material.

CDR3 size: 21 residues. With V trimmed by 0 bases and J by 6 bases, 20 bases remained unmatched. Germline V gene lookup returns CDR1 SGDLS and CDR2 YYNGEE. The repertoire was sequenced with immunoSEQ multiplex PCR; TCRdb's copy has only in-frame clones and lacks some. The repertoire consists of just under 150,000 clones, with 80% to 90% occurring once and the leading ten covering roughly 37%. The source of this sequence is a man aged 50-59 years who had recovered from COVID-19. Sample: peripheral blood. J is TRBJ2-7 and V is TRBV9, with 14 positions matching TRBD2. CDR3 DNA sequence: TGTGCCAGCAGCGTAGGATATCAATCGACGACTAGCGGGGGGGAAATTAGCGAGCAGTACTTC. It yields the protein CASSVGYQSTTSGGEISEQYF. Full variable domain (missing parts from reference TRBV9 and TRBJ2-7): DSGVTQTPKHLITATGQRVTLRCSPRSGDLSVYWYQQSLDQGLQFLIQYYNGEERAKGNILERFSAQQFPDLHSELNLSSLELGDSALYFCASSVGYQSTTSGGEISEQYFGPGTRLTVT.